A single sample is the source of the 4 T cell receptor beta chains below, sequenced in a study of blood T cells in healthy people across ages. A second roughly 6 to 12 cycle PCR used barcoded and J-beta primers. One entry per CDR3 protein results from TCRdb running MiXCR on the 5' RACE reads. The table lists around 1,700,000 distinct CDR3 sequences, 28% of them singletons. Input material: blood. These receptors originate from a woman aged 30 to 39 in good health.

This clonotype was counted only a few times. V gene TRBV20-1 combines with J gene TRBJ2-5, with 10 bases aligning to TRBD2. The CDR3 loop spans 15 amino acids. Unmatched junction bases numbered 4, after V lost 0 bases and J lost 3 bases. The germline gives CDR1 DFQATT, CDR2 SNEGSKA (reference sequence). CDR3: CSARDRTSGEETQYF. CDR3 nucleotide sequence: TGCAGTGCTAGAGACCGAACTAGCGGGGAAGAGACCCAGTACTTC.

This clonotype was picked up many times. The chain couples TRBV3-1 to TRBJ2-3; weak D call: TRBD1 (5 bases). The CDR3 covers 16 residues. Trimming took off 1 base at V and 2 bases at J, with 13 bases between the two ends. Germline lookup yields CDR1 LGHDT and CDR2 YNNKEL (reference sequence). The CDR3 sequence is CASSQGRGRPTDTQYF. The CDR3 DNA reads as TGTGCCAGCAGCCAAGGTAGGGGTCGTCCCACAGATACGCAGTATTTT.

The V gene is TRBV5-4, the J gene TRBJ2-3; 9 bases agree with TRBD1. The germline CDR1 and CDR2 sequences are SGHNT and YYREEE (reference sequence). V trimming: 4 bases; J trimming: 5 bases; junction bases outside the gene matches: 14. The CDR3 loop spans 17 amino acids. CDR3 DNA: TGTGCCAGCAGCACCAGGACAGGGGTTAATCGGAGAGATACGCAGTATTTT. Its translation is CASSTRTGVNRRDTQYF. Full variable domain (missing parts from reference TRBV5-4 and TRBJ2-3): ETGVTQSPTHLIKTRGQQVTLRCSSQSGHNTVSWYQQALGQGPQFIFQYYREEENGRGNFPPRFSGLQFPNYSSELNVNALELDDSALYLCASSTRTGVNRRDTQYFGPGTRLTVL.

This clonotype was seen repeatedly, ten times or more. This chain links TRBV18 with TRBJ1-5, with D unclear. CDR3 length: 13 residues. The V end was cut by 2 bases, the J end by 5 bases, with 7 bases between. Germline lookup yields CDR1 KGHSH and CDR2 LQKENI. CDR3 loop: CASSPGAHQPQHF. Here the CDR3 DNA reads TGTGCCAGCTCACCAGGAGCGCATCAGCCCCAGCATTTT.